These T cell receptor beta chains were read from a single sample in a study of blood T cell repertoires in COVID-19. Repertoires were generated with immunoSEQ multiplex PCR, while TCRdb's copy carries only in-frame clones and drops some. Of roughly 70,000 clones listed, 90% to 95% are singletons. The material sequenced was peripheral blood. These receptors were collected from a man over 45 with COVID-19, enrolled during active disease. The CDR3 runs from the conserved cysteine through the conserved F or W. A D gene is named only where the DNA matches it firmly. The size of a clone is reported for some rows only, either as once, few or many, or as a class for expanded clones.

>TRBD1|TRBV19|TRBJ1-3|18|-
TGTGCCAGTACCGCTGGGGACAGTTCTGGCGGAGGTGGAAACACCATATATTTT
CASTAGDSSGGGGNTIYF
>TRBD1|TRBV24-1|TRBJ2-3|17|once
TGTGCCACCAGTGATCTTGGACAGGTCGGCGGCACAGATACGCAGTATTTT
CATSDLGQVGGTDTQYF
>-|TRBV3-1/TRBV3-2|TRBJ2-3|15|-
TGTGCCAGCAGCCAAGTCCTCGAGCGTTCAGATACGCAGTATTTT
CASSQVLERSDTQYF
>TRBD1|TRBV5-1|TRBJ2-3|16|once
TGCGCCAGCAGCCCGGGGGACAGGGGTCCAGCGGATACGCAGTATTTT
CASSPGDRGPADTQYF
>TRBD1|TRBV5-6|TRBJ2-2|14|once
TGTGCCAGCGGACCGGACAGGGACACCGGGGAGCTGTTTTTT
CASGPDRDTGELFF
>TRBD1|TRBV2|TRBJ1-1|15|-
TGTGCCAGCAGAAGGGACAGATTCATGAACACTGAAGCTTTCTTT
CASRRDRFMNTEAFF
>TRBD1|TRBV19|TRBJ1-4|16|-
TGTGCCAGTAGTACTCTCGCGGGGACAGGGGACGAAAAACTGTTTTTT
CASSTLAGTGDEKLFF
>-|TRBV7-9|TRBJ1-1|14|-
TGTGCCAGCACCTCGTACGAGGGTAACACTGAAGCTTTCTTT
CASTSYEGNTEAFF
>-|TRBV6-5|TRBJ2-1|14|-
TGTGCCAGCTCCTCAGGTGGCTCCTACAATGAGCAGTTCTTC
CASSSGGSYNEQFF
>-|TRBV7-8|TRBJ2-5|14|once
TGTGCCAGCAGCTTTACCAGCGGACAAGAGACCCAGTACTTC
CASSFTSGQETQYF
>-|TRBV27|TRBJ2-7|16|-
TGTGCCAGCAGTCGCTTACCGGACGGACTTTCGTACGAGCAGTACTTC
CASSRLPDGLSYEQYF
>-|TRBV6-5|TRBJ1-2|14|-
TGTGCCAGCAGTCCCCAAGGGAGTCACGGTGGCTACACCTTC
CASSPQGSHGGYTF
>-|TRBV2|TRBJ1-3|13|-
TGTGCCAGCATCCAGGGGTCTGGAAACACCATATATTTT
CASIQGSGNTIYF
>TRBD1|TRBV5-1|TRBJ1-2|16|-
TGCGCCAGCAGCCCGGGACAGGGACGAGCTAACTATGGCTACACCTTC
CASSPGQGRANYGYTF
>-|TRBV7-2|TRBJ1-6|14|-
TGTGCCAGCAGCTTTCAGGGGAATAATTCACCCCTCCACTTT
CASSFQGNNSPLHF
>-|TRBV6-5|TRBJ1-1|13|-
TGTGCCAGCAGTCCTCTCGACAGGAATGAAGCTTTCTTT
CASSPLDRNEAFF
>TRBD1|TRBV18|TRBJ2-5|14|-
TGTGCCAGCTCACGGAGGGACAGGGCGGAGACCCAGTACTTC
CASSRRDRAETQYF
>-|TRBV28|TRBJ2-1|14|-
TGTGCCAGCAGTTTCAGGGTAGCAGGCCATGAGCAGTTCTTC
CASSFRVAGHEQFF
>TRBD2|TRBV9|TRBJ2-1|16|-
TGTGCCAGCAGCGTAGAGGGCGGGAGCTCCTACAATGAGCAGTTCTTC
CASSVEGGSSYNEQFF
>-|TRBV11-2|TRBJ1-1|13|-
TGTGCCAGCTCAACACAGGTGAACACTGAAGCTTTCTTT
CASSTQVNTEAFF
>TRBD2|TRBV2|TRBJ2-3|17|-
TGTGCCAGCAGTGCGGCGGTAGCGGGAGGGCCAGCAGATACGCAGTATTTT
CASSAAVAGGPADTQYF
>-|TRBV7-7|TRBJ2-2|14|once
TGTGCCAGCAGCTTAGGCACACTAAGCGGGGAGCTGTTTTTT
CASSLGTLSGELFF
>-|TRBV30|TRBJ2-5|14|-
TGTGCCTGGACCGAGGGCGCAAACCAAGAGACCCAGTACTTC
CAWTEGANQETQYF
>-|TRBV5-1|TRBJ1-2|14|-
TGCGCCAGCAGCGCGGCGGCGGAAAACTATGGCTACACCTTC
CASSAAAENYGYTF
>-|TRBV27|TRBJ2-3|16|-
TGTGCCACCTCCCGGGGGGCAGAACTCTGGGGGGATACGCAGTATTTT
CATSRGAELWGDTQYF
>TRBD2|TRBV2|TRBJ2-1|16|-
TGTGCCAGCAGTAGACTAGCGGGAGCCCCCTACAATGAGCAGTTCTTC
CASSRLAGAPYNEQFF
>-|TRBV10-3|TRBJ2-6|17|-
TGTGCCATCAGCCCCATTTCGACTGAATCTGGGGCCAACGTCCTGACTTTC
CAISPISTESGANVLTF
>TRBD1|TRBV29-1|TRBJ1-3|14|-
TGCAGCGTTGAAGGACAGGGGAAAGGAAACACCATATATTTT
CSVEGQGKGNTIYF
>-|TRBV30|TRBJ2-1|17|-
TGTGCCTGGAGTTTAGTCGGGACTGCGAGCTCCTACAATGAGCAGTTCTTC
CAWSLVGTASSYNEQFF
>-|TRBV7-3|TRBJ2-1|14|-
TGTGCCAGCAGCTTATTCGGGATCCACAATGAGCAGTTCTTC
CASSLFGIHNEQFF
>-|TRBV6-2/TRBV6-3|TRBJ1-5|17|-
TGTGCCAGCAGTTACCCGGGCAGGGGACGGGGCAATCAGCCCCAGCATTTT
CASSYPGRGRGNQPQHF
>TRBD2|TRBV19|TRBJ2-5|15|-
TGTGCCAGTAGTGACGTAGCGGGAGTTGGGGAGACCCAGTACTTC
CASSDVAGVGETQYF
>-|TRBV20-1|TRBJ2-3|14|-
TGCAGTGCTAGTTCAGGGACTAGCACAGATACGCAGTATTTT
CSASSGTSTDTQYF
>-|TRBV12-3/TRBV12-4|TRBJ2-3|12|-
TGTGCCAGCAGCAGGGAGGCCGATACGCAGTATTTT
CASSREADTQYF
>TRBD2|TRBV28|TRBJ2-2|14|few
TGTGCCAGCAGTTCGGGACTAAACACCGGGGAGCTGTTTTTT
CASSSGLNTGELFF
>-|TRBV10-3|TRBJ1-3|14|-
TGTGCCATCGGCTTACAGGGAGAGGGAAACACCATATATTTT
CAIGLQGEGNTIYF
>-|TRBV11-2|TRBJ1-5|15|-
TGTGCCAGCAGCTTACAGGGGCAGAGCAATCAGCCCCAGCATTTT
CASSLQGQSNQPQHF
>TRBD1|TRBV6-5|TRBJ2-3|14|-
TGTGCCAGCAGTAGGACAGGCCTCACAGATACGCAGTATTTT
CASSRTGLTDTQYF
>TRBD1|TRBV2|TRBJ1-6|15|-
TGTGCCAGCACTTCCCCGGGACAGGGGGATTCACCCCTCCACTTT
CASTSPGQGDSPLHF